This TCR beta chain was recorded in a study of beta chain features in type 1 diabetes. Notes on the study in general: HLA influence on TCRB rearrangement stayed unresolved here. The study found fewer insertions and more deletions at VDJ junctions in type 1 diabetes patients. Moderate but significant shortening of TCRB CDR3s was recorded in all four CD4+ subsets from Type 1 diabetes patients.

Stem cell-like memory, regulatory, central memory and naive CD4+ cells were sorted via CD45RO/CCR7/CD25/CD127/CD95/CD27. cDNA synthesis used the whole RNA isolate, giving expressed TCRB sequences. The repertoire was sequenced with immunoSEQ multiplex PCR; TCRdb's copy has only in-frame clones and lacks some. The sample shows roughly 260,000 clones, around 21% of them seen only once. About this clone itself: Its antigen is as yet unknown.

Sequenced input: naive CD4+ T cells from blood. This receptor was taken from a woman aged 40 to 55 with type 1 diabetes.

Written as DNA, the CDR3 is TGTGCCATCGGGTATGGTAGGGGTTCCTACGAGCAGTACTTC. Translated, it gives CAIGYGRGSYEQYF. The chain has TRBV10-3 and TRBJ2-7; D may be TRBD1 (5 bases). CDR3 length: 14 residues. CDR1 is ENHRY and CDR2 is SYGVKD in the germline V gene. Trimming shortened V by 8 bases and J by 1 base, and 15 bases separated the two germline ends.